This T cell receptor (beta chain) was obtained from a study of T-cell memory formation after mild COVID-19. TCRdb redid the calling of the 5' RACE reads with MiXCR, one entry per CDR3 protein. Of around 340,000 distinct CDR3 sequences listed, 10% to 15% are singletons. Study observations and caveats: Day 15 to 85 contracting clones showed balanced CD4/CD8; day 15 to 37 expanders favored CD4+. Pre-infection memory carried some responding clones, suggesting that cross-reactive memory joined.

In this sample, this clonotype turned up a few times. Its antigen is as yet unknown. The sequence was collected from a man aged 18 to 30 who had mild COVID-19 (a few samples of this study predate the infection). Cell type and time point are not known. Specimen: PBMCs or a T cell subset sorted from them (not recorded which).

The CDR3 bases are TGTGCCACCAGCAGCAGGACTAGCGGGGGCGCCGGCGGGGAGCAGTTCTTC. It encodes CATSSRTSGGAGGEQFF. The chain employs TRBV15 and TRBJ2-1, with 13 bases matching TRBD2. The CDR3 spans 17 residues. The V segment lost 3 bases and the J segment 10 bases; nucleotides outside the gene matches: 12. The germline CDR1 and CDR2 sequences are LNHNV and YYDKDF (reference sequence).